This TCR beta chain was recovered during a study of blood T cell repertoires in COVID-19. The table came from immunoSEQ multiplex PCR; TCRdb's copy has only in-frame clones and leaves some out. Of roughly 410,000 clones in the sample, roughly 86% were seen once. Sequenced input: peripheral blood. The origin of this receptor is a woman aged 60-75 years with COVID-19, enrolled during active disease.

The CDR3 sequence is CASAADRGRETQYF. Written as DNA, the CDR3 is TGTGCCAGCGCTGCGGACAGGGGGCGGGAGACCCAGTACTTC. The chain joins TRBV7-8 to TRBJ2-5; 11 bases match TRBD1. V was clipped by 8 bases and J by 5 bases; unmatched bases: 7. CDR1 is SGHVS, CDR2 FQNEAQ, per germline. The CDR3 runs 14 residues.